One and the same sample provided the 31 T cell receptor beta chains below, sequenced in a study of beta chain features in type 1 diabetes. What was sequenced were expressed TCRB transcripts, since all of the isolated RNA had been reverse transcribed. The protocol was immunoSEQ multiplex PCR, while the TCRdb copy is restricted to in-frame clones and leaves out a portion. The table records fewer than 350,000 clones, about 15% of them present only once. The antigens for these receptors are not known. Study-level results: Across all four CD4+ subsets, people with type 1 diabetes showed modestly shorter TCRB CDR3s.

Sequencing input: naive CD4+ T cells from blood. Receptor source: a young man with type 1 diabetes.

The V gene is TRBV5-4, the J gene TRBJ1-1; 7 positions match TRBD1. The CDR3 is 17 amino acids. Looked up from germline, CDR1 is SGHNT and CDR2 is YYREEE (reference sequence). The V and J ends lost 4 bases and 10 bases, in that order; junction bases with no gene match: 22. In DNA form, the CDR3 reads TGTGCCAGCAGCCCTCGGACCATCGGGACAGTCGGTAAAGGAGCTTTCTTT. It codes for CASSPRTIGTVGKGAFF.

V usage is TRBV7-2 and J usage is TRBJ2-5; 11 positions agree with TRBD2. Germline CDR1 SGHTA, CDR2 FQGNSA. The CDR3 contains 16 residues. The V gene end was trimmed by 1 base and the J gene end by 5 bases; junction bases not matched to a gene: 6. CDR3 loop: CASSLVSGGAVETQYF. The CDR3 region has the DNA TGTGCCAGCAGCTTAGTTAGCGGGGGGGCCGTGGAGACCCAGTACTTC. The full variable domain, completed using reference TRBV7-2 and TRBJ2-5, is GAGVSQSPSNKVTEKGKDVELRCDPISGHTALYWYRQSLGQGLEFLIYFQGNSAPDKSGLPSDRFSAERTGGSVSTLTIQRTQQEDSAVYLCASSLVSGGAVETQYFGPGTRLLVL.

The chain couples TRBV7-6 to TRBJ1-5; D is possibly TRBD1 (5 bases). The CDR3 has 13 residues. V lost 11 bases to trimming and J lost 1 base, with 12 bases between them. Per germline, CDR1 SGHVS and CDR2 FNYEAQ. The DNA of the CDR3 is TGTGCCGCCGGGGGGGAAAGCAATCAGCCCCAGCATTTT. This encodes CAAGGESNQPQHF.

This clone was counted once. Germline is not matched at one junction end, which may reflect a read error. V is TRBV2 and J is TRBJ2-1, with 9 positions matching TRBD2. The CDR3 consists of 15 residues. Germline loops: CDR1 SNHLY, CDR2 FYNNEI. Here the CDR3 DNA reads TGTGCCAGCAGTAAAGCGGGAGGCCCCTACAATGAGCAGTTCTTC. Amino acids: CASSKAGGPYNEQFF.

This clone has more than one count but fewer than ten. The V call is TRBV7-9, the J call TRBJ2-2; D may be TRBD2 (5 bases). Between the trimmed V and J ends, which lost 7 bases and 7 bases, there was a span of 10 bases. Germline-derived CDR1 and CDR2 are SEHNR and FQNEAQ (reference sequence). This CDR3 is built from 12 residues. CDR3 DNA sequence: TGTGCCAGCACCCTGGGAGTCGGGGAGCTGTTTTTT. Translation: CASTLGVGELFF.

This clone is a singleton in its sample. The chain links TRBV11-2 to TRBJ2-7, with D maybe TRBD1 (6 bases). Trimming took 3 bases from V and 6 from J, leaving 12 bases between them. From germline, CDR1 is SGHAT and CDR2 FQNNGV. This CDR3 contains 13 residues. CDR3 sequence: CASSFNRVPEQYF. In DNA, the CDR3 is TGTGCCAGCAGCTTTAACAGGGTCCCCGAGCAGTACTTC. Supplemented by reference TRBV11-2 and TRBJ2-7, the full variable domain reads EAGVAQSPRYKIIEKRQSVAFWCNPISGHATLYWYQQILGQGPKLLIQFQNNGVVDDSQLPKDRFSAERLKGVDSTLKIQPAKLEDSAVYLCASSFNRVPEQYFGPGTRLTVT.

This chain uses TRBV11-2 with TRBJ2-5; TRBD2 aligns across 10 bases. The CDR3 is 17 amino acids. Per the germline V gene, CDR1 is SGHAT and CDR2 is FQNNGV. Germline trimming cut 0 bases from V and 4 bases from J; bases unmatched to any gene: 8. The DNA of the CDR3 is TGTGCCAGCAGCTTAGATTCCCAGCGGGGGGGCCGAGAGACCCAGTACTTC. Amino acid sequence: CASSLDSQRGGRETQYF.

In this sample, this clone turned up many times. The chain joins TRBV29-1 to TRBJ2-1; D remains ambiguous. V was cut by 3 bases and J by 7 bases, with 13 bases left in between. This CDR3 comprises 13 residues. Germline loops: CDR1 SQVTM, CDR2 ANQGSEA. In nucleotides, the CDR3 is TGCAGCGTTGACGGAGTCAGAAGGAATGAGCAGTTCTTC. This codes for CSVDGVRRNEQFF.

The CDR3 loop is CASSWGGATDTQYF. In DNA form, the CDR3 reads TGTGCCAGCAGCTGGGGGGGGGCCACAGATACGCAGTATTTT. V usage is TRBV27 and J usage is TRBJ2-3, with TRBD2 as a possible D gene (7 bases). From germline, CDR1 is MNHEY and CDR2 SMNVEV (reference sequence). V was clipped by 6 bases and J by 2 bases, with 12 bases between them. The CDR3 runs 14 residues.

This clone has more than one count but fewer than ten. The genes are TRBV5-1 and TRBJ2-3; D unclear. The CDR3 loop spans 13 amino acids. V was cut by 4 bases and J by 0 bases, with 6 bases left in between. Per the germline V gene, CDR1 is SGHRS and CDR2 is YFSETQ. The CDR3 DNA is TGCGCCAGCAGCCCCCCAAGCACAGATACGCAGTATTTT. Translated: CASSPPSTDTQYF.

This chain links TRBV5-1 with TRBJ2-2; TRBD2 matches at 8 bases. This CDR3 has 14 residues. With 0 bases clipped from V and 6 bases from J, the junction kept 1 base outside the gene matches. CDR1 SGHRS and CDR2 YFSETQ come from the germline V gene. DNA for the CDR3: TGCGCCAGCAGCTTGGCTAGCGGGCCCGGGGAGCTGTTTTTT. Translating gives CASSLASGPGELFF.

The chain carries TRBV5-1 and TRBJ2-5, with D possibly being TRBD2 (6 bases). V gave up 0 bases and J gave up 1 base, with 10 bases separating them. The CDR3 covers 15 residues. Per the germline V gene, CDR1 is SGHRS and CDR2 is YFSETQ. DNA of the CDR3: TGCGCCAGCAGCTTGGCTTTGCGGGGCCAAGAGACCCAGTACTTC. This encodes CASSLALRGQETQYF.

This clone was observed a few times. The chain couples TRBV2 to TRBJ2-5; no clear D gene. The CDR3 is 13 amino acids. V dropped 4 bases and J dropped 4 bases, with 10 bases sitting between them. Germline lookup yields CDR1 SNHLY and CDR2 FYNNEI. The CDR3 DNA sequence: TGTGCCAGCAGTGTTGGCCCGGGAGAGACCCAGTACTTC. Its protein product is CASSVGPGETQYF.

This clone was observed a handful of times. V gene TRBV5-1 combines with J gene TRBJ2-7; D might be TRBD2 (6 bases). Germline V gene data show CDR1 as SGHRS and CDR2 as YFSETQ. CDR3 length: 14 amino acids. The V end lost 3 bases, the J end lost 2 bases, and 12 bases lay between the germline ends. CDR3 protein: CASSSGTGTYEQYF. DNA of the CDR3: TGCGCCAGCAGCTCCGGGACTGGGACCTACGAGCAGTACTTC.

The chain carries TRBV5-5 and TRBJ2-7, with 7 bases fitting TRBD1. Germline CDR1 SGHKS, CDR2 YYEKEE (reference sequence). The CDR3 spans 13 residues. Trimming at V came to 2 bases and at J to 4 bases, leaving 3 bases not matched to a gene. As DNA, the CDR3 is TGTGCCAGCAGCTTCCGGACAGGTTACGAGCAGTACTTC. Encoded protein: CASSFRTGYEQYF.

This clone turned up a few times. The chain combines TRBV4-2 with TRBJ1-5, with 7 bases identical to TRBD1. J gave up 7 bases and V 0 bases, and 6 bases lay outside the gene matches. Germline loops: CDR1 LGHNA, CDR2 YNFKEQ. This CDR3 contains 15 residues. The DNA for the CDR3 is TGTGCCAGCAGCCAAGAGACAGGGTTAAGGCAGCCCCAGCATTTT. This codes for CASSQETGLRQPQHF.

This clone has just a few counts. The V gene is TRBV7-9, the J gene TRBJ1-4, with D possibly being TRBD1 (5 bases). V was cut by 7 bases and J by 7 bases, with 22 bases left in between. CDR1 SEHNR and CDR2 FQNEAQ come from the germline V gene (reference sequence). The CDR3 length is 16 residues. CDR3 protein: CASTTRRGRVGEKLFF. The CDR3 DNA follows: TGTGCCAGCACCACCCGGAGAGGCAGGGTGGGTGAAAAACTGTTTTTT.

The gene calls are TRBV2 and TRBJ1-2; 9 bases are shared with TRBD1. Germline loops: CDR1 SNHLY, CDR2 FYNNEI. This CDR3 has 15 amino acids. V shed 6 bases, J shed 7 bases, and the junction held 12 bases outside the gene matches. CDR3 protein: CASRSPGQGEGGYTF. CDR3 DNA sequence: TGTGCCAGCAGATCACCGGGACAGGGTGAGGGTGGCTACACCTTC. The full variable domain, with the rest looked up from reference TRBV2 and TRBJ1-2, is EPEVTQTPSHQVTQMGQEVILRCVPISNHLYFYWYRQILGQKVEFLVSFYNNEISEKSEIFDDQFSVERPDGSNFTLKIRSTKLEDSAMYFCASRSPGQGEGGYTFGSGTRLTVV.

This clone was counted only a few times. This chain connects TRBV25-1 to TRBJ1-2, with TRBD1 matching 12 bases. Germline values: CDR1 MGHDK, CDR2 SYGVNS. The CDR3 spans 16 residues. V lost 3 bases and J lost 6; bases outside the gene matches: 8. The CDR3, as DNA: TGTGCCAGCAGTGACACCGGGACAGGGGGCTGGGATGGCTACACCTTC. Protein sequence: CASSDTGTGGWDGYTF.

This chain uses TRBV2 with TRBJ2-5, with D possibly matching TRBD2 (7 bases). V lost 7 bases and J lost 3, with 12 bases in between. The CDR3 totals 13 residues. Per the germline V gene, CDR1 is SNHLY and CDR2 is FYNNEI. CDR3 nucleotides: TGTGCCAGCAAAGTAGGGGGGGAAGAGACCCAGTACTTC. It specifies CASKVGGEETQYF. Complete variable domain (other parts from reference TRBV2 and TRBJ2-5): EPEVTQTPSHQVTQMGQEVILRCVPISNHLYFYWYRQILGQKVEFLVSFYNNEISEKSEIFDDQFSVERPDGSNFTLKIRSTKLEDSAMYFCASKVGGEETQYFGPGTRLLVL.

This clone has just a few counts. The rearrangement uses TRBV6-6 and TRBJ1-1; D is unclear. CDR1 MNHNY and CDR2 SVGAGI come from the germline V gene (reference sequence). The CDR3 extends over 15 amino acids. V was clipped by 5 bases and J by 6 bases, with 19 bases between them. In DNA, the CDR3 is TGTGCCAGCAGTGGTCCGGGCAGCCTTAGCGCTGAAGCTTTCTTT. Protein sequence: CASSGPGSLSAEAFF.

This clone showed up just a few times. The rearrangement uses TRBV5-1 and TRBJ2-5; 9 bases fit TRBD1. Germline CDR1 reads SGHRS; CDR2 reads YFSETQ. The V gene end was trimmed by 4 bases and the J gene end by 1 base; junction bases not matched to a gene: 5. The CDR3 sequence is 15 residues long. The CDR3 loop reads CASSKDRGGQETQYF. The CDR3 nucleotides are TGCGCCAGCAGCAAGGACAGGGGTGGCCAAGAGACCCAGTACTTC.

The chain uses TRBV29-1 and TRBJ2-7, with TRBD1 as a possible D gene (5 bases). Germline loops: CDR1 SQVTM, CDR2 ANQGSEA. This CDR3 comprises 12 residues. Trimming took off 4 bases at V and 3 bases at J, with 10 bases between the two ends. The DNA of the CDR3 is TGCAGCGTTGCGGCAGGGAACTACGAGCAGTACTTC. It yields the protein CSVAAGNYEQYF.

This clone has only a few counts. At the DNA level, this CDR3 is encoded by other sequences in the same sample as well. The CDR3 sequence: CASSPTGLQPQHF. CDR3 coding DNA: TGTGCCAGCTCACCAACAGGGCTCCAGCCCCAGCATTTT. V gene TRBV18 combines with J gene TRBJ1-5; maybe TRBD1 (6 bases). Trimming removed 2 bases at V and 7 bases at J, with 9 bases between. This CDR3 is built from 13 residues. Looked up from germline, CDR1 is KGHSH and CDR2 is LQKENI.

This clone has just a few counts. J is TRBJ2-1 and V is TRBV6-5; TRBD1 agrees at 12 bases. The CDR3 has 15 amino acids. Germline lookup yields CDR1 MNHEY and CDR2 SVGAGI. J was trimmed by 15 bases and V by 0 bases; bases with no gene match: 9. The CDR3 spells CASSYSYAGTGGTFF. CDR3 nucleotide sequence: TGTGCCAGCAGTTACTCCTATGCCGGGACAGGGGGCACGTTCTTC.

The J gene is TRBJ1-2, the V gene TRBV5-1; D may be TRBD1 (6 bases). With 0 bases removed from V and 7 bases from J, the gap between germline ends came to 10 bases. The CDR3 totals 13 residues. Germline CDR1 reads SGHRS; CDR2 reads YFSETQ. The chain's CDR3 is CASSLDRAGGYTF. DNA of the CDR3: TGCGCCAGCAGCTTGGACAGGGCGGGTGGCTACACCTTC.

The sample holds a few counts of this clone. CDR3 loop: CASSVNEGAYNEQFF. The CDR3 nucleotides read TGTGCCAGCAGCGTCAACGAGGGGGCCTACAATGAGCAGTTCTTC. The V call is TRBV9, the J call TRBJ2-1; tentatively, D is TRBD1 (6 bases). This CDR3 is built from 15 residues. Per germline, CDR1 SGDLS and CDR2 YYNGEE. V was trimmed by 2 bases and J by 2 bases, leaving 11 bases between them.

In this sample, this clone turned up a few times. Here the CDR3 reads CASSRRGGDTEAFF. CDR3 nucleotides: TGCGCCAGCAGCCGTAGGGGGGGCGACACTGAAGCTTTCTTT. J is TRBJ1-1 and V is TRBV5-1; D may be TRBD1 (6 bases). Between the trimmed V and J ends, which lost 4 bases and 3 bases, there was a span of 13 bases. The CDR3 sequence is 14 residues long. The germline V gene has CDR1 SGHRS and CDR2 YFSETQ. The full variable domain, in which reference TRBV5-1 and TRBJ1-1 provide the parts outside the CDR3, is KAGVTQTPRYLIKTRGQQVTLSCSPISGHRSVSWYQQTPGQGLQFLFEYFSETQRNKGNFPGRFSGRQFSNSRSEMNVSTLELGDSALYLCASSRRGGDTEAFFGQGTRLTVV.

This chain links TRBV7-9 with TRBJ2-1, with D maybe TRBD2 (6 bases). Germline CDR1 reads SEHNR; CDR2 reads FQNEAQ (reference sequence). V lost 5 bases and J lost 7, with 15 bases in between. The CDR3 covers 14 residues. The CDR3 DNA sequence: TGTGCCAGCAGCCAACTGGGGGACTGGAATGAGCAGTTCTTC. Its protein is CASSQLGDWNEQFF.

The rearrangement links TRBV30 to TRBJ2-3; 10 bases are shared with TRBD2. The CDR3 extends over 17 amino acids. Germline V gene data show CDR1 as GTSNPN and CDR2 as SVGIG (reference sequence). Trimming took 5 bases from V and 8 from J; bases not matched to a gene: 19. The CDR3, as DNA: TGTGCCTGGGGTTCGAGAGGGTTAGTAGCGGGAGGTACTACGCAGTATTTT. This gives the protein CAWGSRGLVAGGTTQYF.

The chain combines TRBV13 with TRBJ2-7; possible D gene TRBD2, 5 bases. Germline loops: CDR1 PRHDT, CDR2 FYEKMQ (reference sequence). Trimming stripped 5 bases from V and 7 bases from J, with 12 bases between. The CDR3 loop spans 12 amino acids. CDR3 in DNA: TGTGCCAGCAGCCGAGGGAAGCGGGAGCAGTACTTC. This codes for CASSRGKREQYF.